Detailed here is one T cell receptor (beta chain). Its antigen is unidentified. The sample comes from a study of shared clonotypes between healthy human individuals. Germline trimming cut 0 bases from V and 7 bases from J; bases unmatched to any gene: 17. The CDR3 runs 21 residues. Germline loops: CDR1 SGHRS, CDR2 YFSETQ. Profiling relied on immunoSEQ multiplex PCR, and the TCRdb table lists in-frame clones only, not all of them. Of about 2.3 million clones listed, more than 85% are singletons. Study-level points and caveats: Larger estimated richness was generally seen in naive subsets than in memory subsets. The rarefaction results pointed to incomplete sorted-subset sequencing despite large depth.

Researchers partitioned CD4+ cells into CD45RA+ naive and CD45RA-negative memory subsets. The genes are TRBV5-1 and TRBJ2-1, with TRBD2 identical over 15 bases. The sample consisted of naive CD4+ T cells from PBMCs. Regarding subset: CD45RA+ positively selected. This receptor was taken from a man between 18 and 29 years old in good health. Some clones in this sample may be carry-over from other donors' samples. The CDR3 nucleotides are TGCGCCAGCAGCTTGGCGGAACGAGGACTAGCGGGAGGGCCACGGTTAAATGAGCAGTTCTTC. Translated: CASSLAERGLAGGPRLNEQFF.